Presented here are 18 T cell receptor beta chains from one specimen sequenced in a study of graft-versus-host responses after intestinal transplantation. The assay was immunoSEQ multiplex PCR, and TCRdb's table has in-frame clones only and misses some. The table lists 30,000 to 45,000 clones, under 85% of them singletons, with about 3.5% in the top ten. The material sequenced was PBMCs, taken 1,000 to 1,300 days after transplant. All receptors come from a human patient who received an intestinal transplant, so some T cells may come from the graft donor.

The V and J genes are TRBV10-2 and TRBJ2-2; D gene ambiguous. The CDR3 totals 12 residues. V was clipped by 3 bases and J by 6 bases, with 5 bases between them. CDR1 and CDR2 from the germline V gene are WSHSY and SAAADI. CDR3 region: CASSDIPGELFF. The CDR3 nucleotides read TGCGCCAGCAGTGATATCCCCGGGGAGCTGTTTTTT.

This rearrangement joins TRBV27 to TRBJ2-7; D may be TRBD1 or TRBD2 (6 bases each). The CDR3 runs 13 residues. The ends were cut back, 5 bases at V and 6 bases at J, with 14 bases in the middle. The germline V gene encodes CDR1 MNHEY and CDR2 SMNVEV (reference sequence). CDR3 sequence: CASSRAGGTEQYF. The CDR3 DNA sequence: TGTGCCAGCAGTCGGGCCGGGGGCACCGAGCAGTACTTC.

The chain is built from TRBV9 and TRBJ2-1, with unresolved D. Germline values: CDR1 SGDLS, CDR2 YYNGEE. The CDR3 loop spans 12 amino acids. V lost 4 bases, J lost 9 bases, and 11 bases lay in between. For the CDR3, the DNA is TGTGCCAGCAGCTACTCCGTCGGTGAGCAGTTCTTC. Protein: CASSYSVGEQFF.

The V call is TRBV19, the J call TRBJ2-3, with TRBD2 identical over 7 bases. CDR1 LNHDA and CDR2 SQIVND come from the germline V gene (reference sequence). Germline trimming cut 3 bases from V and 1 base from J; bases unmatched to any gene: 4. This CDR3 spans 15 amino acids. The CDR3 loop reads CASSIGGTRTDTQYF. The CDR3 coding sequence is TGTGCCAGTAGTATCGGGGGGACCCGCACAGATACGCAGTATTTT.

The J gene is TRBJ1-2, the V gene TRBV28; the match to TRBD1 covers 11 bases. The germline V gene has CDR1 MDHEN and CDR2 SYDVKM. The CDR3 contains 13 residues. With V trimmed by 7 bases and J by 8 bases, 6 bases remained unmatched. CDR3 DNA sequence: TGTGCCAGCACCTGGGACAGGGGGGTAGGCTACACCTTC. Protein product: CASTWDRGVGYTF.

V and J are TRBV11-2 and TRBJ2-7; D is uncertain. V dropped 6 bases and J dropped 2 bases, with 5 bases sitting between them. The CDR3 runs 11 residues. The germline V gene has CDR1 SGHAT and CDR2 FQNNGV. The CDR3 protein is CASSLTYEQYF. CDR3 coding DNA: TGTGCCAGCAGTTTGACCTACGAGCAGTACTTC.

The chain links TRBV19 to TRBJ2-5; D is possibly TRBD1 (6 bases). This CDR3 has 14 amino acids. Germline assignment: CDR1 LNHDA and CDR2 SQIVND (reference sequence). Trimming took 6 bases from V and 4 from J, leaving 15 bases between them. This CDR3 reads CASSPGVGAETQYF. CDR3 nucleotide sequence: TGTGCCAGTAGCCCTGGAGTGGGGGCAGAGACCCAGTACTTC.

CDR3 region: CASSLGPTYGYTF. The CDR3 DNA follows: TGTGCCAGCAGTCTGGGACCGACATATGGCTACACCTTC. V is TRBV28 and J is TRBJ1-2; D possibly corresponds to TRBD1 (5 bases). Trimming stripped 5 bases from V and 5 bases from J, with 12 bases between. The germline CDR1 and CDR2 sequences are MDHEN and SYDVKM. The CDR3 runs 13 residues.

This clone has just one count. The rearrangement uses TRBV5-1 and TRBJ2-7; 14 nucleotides match TRBD2. V dropped 7 bases and J dropped 2; count of bases not matched to a gene: 5. Germline CDR1 is SGHRS and CDR2 is YFSETQ. The CDR3 runs 15 residues. The CDR3 coding sequence is TGCGCCAGCCGGGGACTAGCGGGAGTGGCCTACGAGCAGTACTTC. Its translation is CASRGLAGVAYEQYF.

The chain uses TRBV28 and TRBJ1-2; 10 bases match TRBD1. In germline, CDR1 is MDHEN, CDR2 SYDVKM. Trimming at V came to 4 bases and at J to 9 bases, leaving 14 bases not matched to a gene. The CDR3 extends over 16 amino acids. CDR3 in DNA: TGTGCCAGCAGTTCCCTACCCAGACAGGGGGCTGGAAGCTACACCTTC. It specifies CASSSLPRQGAGSYTF.

The chain links TRBV11-2 to TRBJ2-7; TRBD1 might be the D (6 bases). The CDR3 is made up of 13 amino acids. The germline V gene encodes CDR1 SGHAT and CDR2 FQNNGV. V was pared by 3 bases and J by 6 bases, with 12 bases between. CDR3 in DNA: TGTGCCAGCAGCTTTTTACAGGGTCCCGAGCAGTACTTC. Protein: CASSFLQGPEQYF.

The V gene is TRBV6-5, the J gene TRBJ2-5, with D uncertain. Germline V lookup: CDR1 MNHEY, CDR2 SVGAGI. V lost 2 bases and J 2 bases, leaving 6 bases between the germline ends. The CDR3 length is 13 residues. The CDR3 spells CASSYDGQETQYF. The DNA for the CDR3 is TGTGCCAGCAGTTACGATGGACAAGAGACCCAGTACTTC.

In nucleotides, the CDR3 is TGTGCCAGCAGCTTGGGCAAGACAGGGACCAACTATGGCTACACCTTC. Its protein product is CASSLGKTGTNYGYTF. J is TRBJ1-2 and V is TRBV5-6; 7 bases line up with TRBD1. The CDR3 runs 16 residues. Germline V CDR1 and CDR2: SGHDT, YYEEEE. J gave up 2 bases and V 0 bases, and 7 bases lay outside the gene matches.

This clone occurred once. This rearrangement joins TRBV11-3 to TRBJ2-1, with 7 nucleotides matching TRBD1. Germline V CDR1 and CDR2: SGHNT, YENEEA. The ends lost 1 base at V and 6 bases at J; junction bases unmatched: 9. The CDR3 loop spans 16 amino acids. CDR3 DNA: TGTGCCAGCAGCTTAGGAACAGGGGTCAAGGGCAATGAGCAGTTCTTC. Amino acid sequence: CASSLGTGVKGNEQFF. The variable domain in full, with the rest retrieved from reference TRBV11-3 and TRBJ2-1, is EAGVVQSPRYKIIEKKQPVAFWCNPISGHNTLYWYLQNLGQGPELLIRYENEEAVDDSQLPKDRFSAERLKGVDSTLKIQPAELGDSAVYLCASSLGTGVKGNEQFFGPGTRLTVL.

The chain recombines TRBV19 with TRBJ2-1; D may be TRBD1 or TRBD2 (6 bases each). V lost 3 bases, J lost 10 bases, and 22 bases lay in between. The CDR3 covers 16 residues. Germline CDR1 and CDR2: LNHDA and SQIVND (reference sequence). The CDR3 sequence is CASSIRGPSIGLEQFF. In nucleotides, the CDR3 is TGTGCCAGTAGTATCCGGGGGCCTAGCATCGGATTAGAGCAGTTCTTC. Looking up the rest from reference TRBV19 and TRBJ2-1 gives the full variable domain: DGGITQSPKYLFRKEGQNVTLSCEQNLNHDAMYWYRQDPGQGLRLIYYSQIVNDFQKGDIAEGYSVSREKKESFPLTVTSAQKNPTAFYLCASSIRGPSIGLEQFFGPGTRLTVL.

As DNA, the CDR3 is TGTGCCAGCAGCTTGGAGGGGACAGGGACCTACGAGCAGTACTTC. Its translation is CASSLEGTGTYEQYF. V gene TRBV5-5 combines with J gene TRBJ2-7; 9 bases fit TRBD1. After removal of 0 bases from V and 2 bases from J, the junction contained 3 bases not matched to a gene. Per germline, CDR1 SGHKS and CDR2 YYEKEE (reference sequence). This CDR3 has 15 amino acids. The full variable domain, in which reference TRBV5-5 and TRBJ2-7 provide the parts outside the CDR3, is DAGVTQSPTHLIKTRGQQVTLRCSPISGHKSVSWYQQVLGQGPQFIFQYYEKEERGRGNFPDRFSARQFPNYSSELNVNALLLGDSALYLCASSLEGTGTYEQYFGPGTRLTVT.

This chain connects TRBV6-1 to TRBJ2-7; tentatively, D is TRBD2 (5 bases). V lost 3 bases to trimming and J lost 1 base, with 10 bases between them. The CDR3 length is 14 residues. CDR1 and CDR2 (germline): MNHNS, SASEGT. DNA of the CDR3: TGTGCCAGCAGTGATTGGGCGGGTTCCTACGAGCAGTACTTC. It yields the protein CASSDWAGSYEQYF.

The chain combines TRBV4-1 with TRBJ2-1; 9 nucleotides agree with TRBD1. The V and J ends lost 0 bases and 5 bases, in that order; junction bases with no gene match: 8. There are 17 residues in the CDR3. Germline CDR1 and CDR2: MGHRA and YSYEKL. CDR3 in DNA: TGCGCCAGCAGCCAAGAACGGGGACAGGGATGGAACAATGAGCAGTTCTTC. As protein: CASSQERGQGWNNEQFF.